Shown below are 22 T cell receptor beta chains from a single sample sequenced in a study of T and B cells in COVID-19 patients. Blood genomic DNA input for TRB amplification was roughly 250-550 ng. Multiplex PCR with BIOMED2 TRB-A/B primer pools amplified TRB rearrangements. TCRdb reprocessed the multiplex PCR reads via MiXCR and lists one record per CDR3 protein. The sample consists of roughly 25,000 distinct CDR3 sequences, about 31% of them appearing once. Material: blood. Receptor source: a human donor who had recovered from COVID-19.

By sample share, this clonotype is medium-sized (0.01 to 0.1%). V is TRBV19 and J is TRBJ1-4; tentative D call: TRBD1 (5 bases). There are 12 residues in the CDR3. CDR1 and CDR2 from the germline V gene are LNHDA and SQIVND (reference sequence). Trimming took 7 bases from V and 7 from J, leaving 10 bases between them. The CDR3 DNA sequence: TGTGCCAGTACGGTCAGGGTTGAAAAACTGTTTTTT. Encoded protein: CASTVRVEKLFF.

This clonotype was seen more than once but under ten times. This chain uses TRBV29-1 with TRBJ1-5; D gene ambiguous. In germline, CDR1 is SQVTM, CDR2 ANQGSEA. Trimming pared 6 bases from V and 4 bases from J, leaving 10 bases between. The CDR3 runs to 12 residues. This CDR3 reads CSVLQDNQPQHF. The CDR3 DNA reads as TGCAGCGTCCTCCAGGATAATCAGCCCCAGCATTTT.

This chain connects TRBV6-6 to TRBJ2-2; 7 bases map to TRBD1. CDR3 length: 15 residues. With V trimmed by 2 bases and J by 5 bases, 5 bases remained unmatched. The germline CDR1 and CDR2 sequences are MNHNY and SVGAGI (reference sequence). The CDR3 DNA follows: TGTGCCAGCAGTTACGAGGACAGGTCTACCGGGGAGCTGTTTTTT. Residues: CASSYEDRSTGELFF.

In the case of this clonotype: Given a much more abundant clone one base away, this may be a read error. The chain links TRBV19 to TRBJ2-1; D might be TRBD1 or TRBD2, each matching 5 bases. Germline CDR1 reads LNHDA; CDR2 reads SQIVND (reference sequence). This CDR3 is 15 amino acids long. Written as DNA, the CDR3 is TGTGTCAGTAGTATCCCGGGTCGAGGGGCCAATGAGCAGTTCTTC. This translates into CVSSIPGRGANEQFF.

This clonotype came up a few times. V is TRBV6-2 or TRBV6-3 and J is TRBJ1-1, with a tentative D call TRBD1 (6 bases). The CDR3 is 15 amino acids. Germline CDR1 is MNHEY and CDR2 is SVGEGT. The V end was cut by 2 bases, the J end by 1 base, with 11 bases between. This CDR3 is CASSYRQGRNTEAFF. The CDR3 DNA reads as TGTGCCAGCAGTTACCGGCAGGGGAGGAACACTGAAGCTTTCTTT.

This clonotype has a handful of counts. This chain joins TRBV18 and TRBJ2-3; D is possibly TRBD2 (5 bases). This CDR3 contains 16 residues. Trimming took off 2 bases at V and 3 bases at J, with 15 bases between the two ends. Germline loops: CDR1 KGHSH, CDR2 LQKENI. The CDR3 coding sequence is TGTGCCAGCTCACCAATGGCGGGCGATGGGACAGATACGCAGTATTTT. Protein: CASSPMAGDGTDTQYF.

The rearrangement uses TRBV20-1 and TRBJ2-7, with 12 bases aligning to TRBD2. J lost 3 bases, V lost 2 bases, and 20 bases had no gene match. Per germline, CDR1 DFQATT and CDR2 SNEGSKA (reference sequence). This CDR3 has 20 residues. CDR3 sequence: CSARPDGLAGKIRPLYEQYF. The DNA for the CDR3 is TGCAGTGCTAGACCAGACGGACTAGCGGGAAAGATCAGACCTCTCTACGAGCAGTACTTC.

This clonotype has a handful of counts. V gene TRBV5-6 combines with J gene TRBJ2-5; TRBD1 agrees at 8 bases. Trimming at V came to 4 bases and at J to 4 bases, leaving 12 bases not matched to a gene. In germline, CDR1 is SGHDT, CDR2 YYEEEE. The CDR3 loop spans 16 amino acids. The CDR3 loop reads CASSLRDRYPGETQYF. Written as DNA, the CDR3 is TGTGCCAGCAGCCTCCGGGACAGGTATCCGGGAGAGACCCAGTACTTC.

About this clonotype itself: This may arise from a read error, as a much more abundant clone is one base away. CDR3 amino acids: CSSSRDRGSSYEQYF. The CDR3 DNA follows: TGTTCCAGCTCGCGCGACAGGGGCTCCTCCTACGAGCAGTACTTC. The chain links TRBV18 to TRBJ2-7; 8 nucleotides align to TRBD1. Germline V gene sequence: CDR1 KGHSH, CDR2 LQKENI. CDR3 length: 15 amino acids.

The rearrangement joins TRBV6-5 to TRBJ2-7; D tentatively fits TRBD1 or TRBD2 (5 bases each). The CDR3 covers 16 residues. Germline V gene data show CDR1 as MNHEY and CDR2 as SVGAGI. The V end was cut by 4 bases, the J end by 6 bases, with 22 bases between. The CDR3 loop is CASSSTRGRVTGEQYF. The CDR3 region has the DNA TGTGCCAGCAGTTCCACCCGGGGCAGGGTGACGGGCGAGCAGTACTTC.

This clonotype occurred a few times. This chain links TRBV18 with TRBJ1-2; D uncertain. The length of the CDR3 is 13 residues. Trimming took 3 bases from V and 3 from J, leaving 8 bases between them. Germline V gene sequence: CDR1 KGHSH, CDR2 LQKENI. The CDR3 DNA reads TGTGCCAGCTCACCGGACGGTTACTATGGCTACACCTTC. Amino acids: CASSPDGYYGYTF.

V gene TRBV7-2 combines with J gene TRBJ2-7, with TRBD2 matching 11 bases. Per germline, CDR1 SGHTA and CDR2 FQGNSA. The J segment lost 3 bases and the V segment lost 1 base, leaving 5 bases of the junction unmatched. This CDR3 contains 16 residues. CDR3 sequence reads: CASSLGPGTSGYEQYF. CDR3 in DNA: TGTGCCAGCAGCTTAGGTCCGGGGACTAGCGGCTACGAGCAGTACTTC.

The chain couples TRBV27 to TRBJ1-2; D is possibly TRBD1 (6 bases). Germline CDR1 and CDR2: MNHEY and SMNVEV (reference sequence). This CDR3 spans 14 amino acids. Trimming stripped 3 bases from V and 5 bases from J, with 13 bases between. The CDR3 region is CASSLGGRRYGYTF. The CDR3 DNA reads as TGTGCCAGCAGTTTGGGGGGCAGAAGATATGGCTACACCTTC.

In its sample, this clonotype was seen many times. This chain connects TRBV5-5 to TRBJ2-5; 9 bases are a match to TRBD1. Germline V gives CDR1 SGHKS, CDR2 YYEKEE (reference sequence). CDR3 length: 14 amino acids. V gave up 3 bases and J gave up 5 bases; unmatched junction bases: 5. The CDR3 nucleotides are TGTGCCAGCAGCTCGGGACAGGGTGGGGAGACCCAGTACTTC. Amino acids: CASSSGQGGETQYF.

This clonotype was seen only a few times. The rearrangement joins TRBV18 to TRBJ1-6; no clear D. V lost 6 bases and J 6 bases, leaving 15 bases between the germline ends. Germline CDR1 reads KGHSH; CDR2 reads LQKENI. The length of the CDR3 is 15 residues. The CDR3 nucleotides read TGTGCCAGCTCTCAGGAGGTAATTGGTAATTCACCCCTCCACTTT. This codes for CASSQEVIGNSPLHF. Full variable domain (missing parts from reference TRBV18 and TRBJ1-6): NAGVMQNPRHLVRRRGQEARLRCSPMKGHSHVYWYRQLPEEGLKFMVYLQKENIIDESGMPKERFSAEFPKEGPSILRIQQVVRGDSAAYFCASSQEVIGNSPLHFGNGTRLTVT.

This clonotype was detected a few times. This chain joins TRBV5-1 and TRBJ2-6; 7 bases line up with TRBD1. Trimming at V came to 0 bases and at J to 0 bases, leaving 6 bases not matched to a gene. This CDR3 is 18 amino acids long. In germline, CDR1 is SGHRS, CDR2 YFSETQ. The CDR3 bases are TGCGCCAGCAGCTTGGTGCCAGGGGGAAGCTCTGGGGCCAACGTCCTGACTTTC. As protein: CASSLVPGGSSGANVLTF.

This clonotype occurred a few times. This chain uses TRBV15 with TRBJ1-4; a weak D match, TRBD1 (5 bases). Between the trimmed V and J ends, which lost 3 bases and 3 bases, there was a span of 14 bases. The CDR3 covers 16 residues. Germline lookup yields CDR1 LNHNV and CDR2 YYDKDF (reference sequence). CDR3 region: CATSRAGSLANEKLFF. The CDR3 bases are TGTGCCACCAGCAGGGCAGGGTCCTTAGCTAATGAAAAACTGTTTTTT.

This chain joins TRBV7-9 and TRBJ1-1; D is possibly TRBD1 (6 bases). Between the trimmed V and J ends, which lost 4 bases and 4 bases, there was a span of 16 bases. This CDR3 contains 15 residues. The germline CDR1 and CDR2 sequences are SEHNR and FQNEAQ (reference sequence). CDR3 DNA: TGTGCCAGCAGCTCGTCCGGGGGCGCGAGCACTGAAGCTTTCTTT. Amino acid sequence: CASSSSGGASTEAFF. The full variable domain, rest sourced from reference TRBV7-9 and TRBJ1-1, is DTGVSQNPRHKITKRGQNVTFRCDPISEHNRLYWYRQTLGQGPEFLTYFQNEAQLEKSRLLSDRFSAERPKGSFSTLEIQRTEQGDSAMYLCASSSSGGASTEAFFGQGTRLTVV.

This clonotype was counted only a few times. This chain joins TRBV5-4 and TRBJ2-5; maybe TRBD2 (6 bases). The length of the CDR3 is 16 residues. V lost 4 bases and J lost 3, with 19 bases in between. Looked up from germline, CDR1 is SGHNT and CDR2 is YYREEE (reference sequence). The CDR3, as DNA: TGTGCCAGCAGCCGGTGGACTACCCGTTTGGAAGAGACCCAGTACTTC. Translated, it gives CASSRWTTRLEETQYF.

The chain couples TRBV12-3 or TRBV12-4 to TRBJ2-2; tentatively, D is TRBD1 (5 bases). The CDR3 covers 16 residues. Trimming removed 5 bases from V and 0 bases from J, with 13 bases in between. In DNA form, the CDR3 reads TGTGCCAGCAGTCCTTCAGGGAAAACGAACACCGGGGAGCTGTTTTTT. This encodes CASSPSGKTNTGELFF.

The gene calls are TRBV6-2 or TRBV6-3 and TRBJ2-7, with D uncertain. V lost 6 bases, J lost 4 bases, and 7 bases lay in between. The V gene's germline CDR1 is MNHEY and CDR2 SVGEGT. The length of the CDR3 is 11 residues. The CDR3 DNA reads TGTGCCAGCAGCCAGCGTTACGAGCAGTACTTC. Its protein product is CASSQRYEQYF.

Relative to its sample, this clonotype is medium-sized. The gene calls are TRBV19 and TRBJ2-2; a possible D gene is TRBD2 (6 bases). V gave up 8 bases and J gave up 1 base, with 14 bases separating them. The length of the CDR3 is 15 residues. Germline CDR1 and CDR2: LNHDA and SQIVND (reference sequence). The CDR3 DNA is TGTGCCAGTCACCCGGGACTCTGGAACACCGGGGAGCTGTTTTTT. Its protein is CASHPGLWNTGELFF.